Each of the 32 T cell receptor beta chains below was sequenced from the same sample in a study of shared clonotypes between healthy human individuals. Terminally differentiated effector memory CD45RA+ cells were excluded by CCR7 positive selection of CD45RO-negative cells. The data were produced by immunoSEQ multiplex PCR, yet TCRdb's version contains in-frame clones alone and is incomplete. The sample holds about 2.2 million clones, just over 90% seen once. Sequencing was performed on naive CD8+ T cells from PBMCs. The receptors were gathered from a man in his late teens or twenties in good health. Some clones in this sample may be carry-over from other donors' samples.

The V gene is TRBV7-9, the J gene TRBJ2-1; a weak D match, TRBD1 (5 bases). This CDR3 is built from 11 residues. Trimming removed 4 bases from V and 15 bases from J, with 13 bases in between. The germline gives CDR1 SEHNR, CDR2 FQNEAQ (reference sequence). The DNA of the CDR3 is TGTGCCAGCAGCTCCGACAGCTGGGGGTTCTTC. Its protein product is CASSSDSWGFF.

The chain has TRBV7-8 and TRBJ1-1; D gene unclear. CDR3 length equals 16 residues. Germline assignment: CDR1 SGHVS and CDR2 FQNEAQ. Trimming removed 5 bases from V and 1 base from J, with 17 bases in between. Here the CDR3 DNA reads TGTGCCAGCAGCACAGTAGCCAATGACGGGAACACTGAAGCTTTCTTT. Translating it yields CASSTVANDGNTEAFF.

The chain recombines TRBV11-2 with TRBJ2-1; D perhaps matches TRBD1 (6 bases). Germline loops: CDR1 SGHAT, CDR2 FQNNGV. Between the trimmed V and J ends, which lost 4 bases and 4 bases, there was a span of 11 bases. CDR3 length: 14 amino acids. CDR3 loop: CASSSGQNYNEQFF. The DNA for the CDR3 is TGTGCCAGCAGCTCTGGACAGAATTACAATGAGCAGTTCTTC.

The CDR3 DNA follows: TGTGCCAGCAGTTTAGTAGGCGGGAGGTTCGAGCAGTACTTC. It specifies CASSLVGGRFEQYF. This rearrangement joins TRBV27 to TRBJ2-7; 8 bases agree with TRBD2. The CDR3 totals 14 residues. The junction had 6 bases not matched to a gene; V was cut back by 2 bases and J by 6 bases. Germline CDR1 reads MNHEY; CDR2 reads SMNVEV (reference sequence).

The CDR3, as DNA: TGTGCCAGCAGCTTGGCCCGTGGACAGTCTGAAGCTTTCTTT. Its protein is CASSLARGQSEAFF. The V call is TRBV5-6, the J call TRBJ1-1, with a tentative D call TRBD1 (6 bases). V gave up 0 bases and J gave up 6 bases, with 12 bases separating them. This CDR3 has 14 amino acids. The germline CDR1 and CDR2 sequences are SGHDT and YYEEEE. Together with reference TRBV5-6 and TRBJ1-1, the CDR3 gives the full variable domain: DAGVTQSPTHLIKTRGQQVTLRCSPKSGHDTVSWYQQALGQGPQFIFQYYEEEERQRGNFPDRFSGHQFPNYSSELNVNALLLGDSALYLCASSLARGQSEAFFGQGTRLTVV.

The J gene is TRBJ2-5, the V gene TRBV28; tentatively, D is TRBD1 (6 bases). The CDR3 has 15 amino acids. The germline V and J ends were trimmed by 4 bases and 0 bases, with 12 bases remaining between them. CDR1 is MDHEN, CDR2 SYDVKM, per germline. This chain's CDR3 is CASSSGQEYQETQYF. DNA for the CDR3: TGTGCCAGCAGTTCGGGACAAGAGTACCAAGAGACCCAGTACTTC.

This clone was seen a handful of times. The genes are TRBV19 and TRBJ1-2, with 8 bases aligning to TRBD1. Per the germline V gene, CDR1 is LNHDA and CDR2 is SQIVND (reference sequence). The CDR3 has 14 residues. Trimming cost V 5 bases and J 4 bases; bases outside gene matches: 6. The chain's CDR3 is CASSSRQGRYGYTF. In DNA form, the CDR3 reads TGTGCCAGTAGTTCTCGACAGGGGCGCTATGGCTACACCTTC.

The chain combines TRBV7-9 with TRBJ1-3; the D is unclear. CDR3 length: 13 amino acids. Germline V gene lookup returns CDR1 SEHNR and CDR2 FQNEAQ (reference sequence). With 8 bases removed from V and 4 bases from J, the gap between germline ends came to 12 bases. DNA for the CDR3: TGTGCCAGCGGGTTTACGGAGGGAAACACCATATATTTT. The encoded protein is CASGFTEGNTIYF.

This chain joins TRBV11-2 and TRBJ2-1; D not resolved. V gave up 0 bases and J gave up 0 bases, with 12 bases separating them. Per the germline V gene, CDR1 is SGHAT and CDR2 is FQNNGV. The CDR3 has 17 amino acids. The CDR3 DNA reads TGTGCCAGCAGCTTAGATTCTAGAAGGAGCTCCTACAATGAGCAGTTCTTC. Translating gives CASSLDSRRSSYNEQFF.

The chain combines TRBV27 with TRBJ1-2; D is perhaps TRBD1 (5 bases). The ends were cut back, 6 bases at V and 0 bases at J, with 5 bases in the middle. Germline CDR1 is MNHEY and CDR2 is SMNVEV (reference sequence). The CDR3 covers 12 residues. The CDR3 is CASRGPNYGYTF. In DNA form, the CDR3 reads TGTGCCAGCAGGGGGCCTAACTATGGCTACACCTTC.

This sequence joins TRBV7-8 and TRBJ2-1; the match to TRBD1 covers 7 bases. Germline trimming cut 5 bases from V and 2 bases from J; bases unmatched to any gene: 9. The V gene's germline CDR1 is SGHVS and CDR2 FQNEAQ. The CDR3 loop spans 16 amino acids. CDR3 bases: TGTGCCAGCAGCCCCTACAGGGGCCAGCCCTACAATGAGCAGTTCTTC. Protein: CASSPYRGQPYNEQFF.

The chain has TRBV5-1 and TRBJ1-2, with D perhaps TRBD1 (5 bases). The CDR3 sequence is 19 residues long. The germline CDR1 and CDR2 sequences are SGHRS and YFSETQ. Trimming pared 0 bases from V and 2 bases from J, leaving 23 bases between. The CDR3: CASSLVTWDLGWGNYGYTF. As DNA, the CDR3 is TGCGCCAGCAGCTTGGTAACCTGGGATTTAGGGTGGGGGAACTATGGCTACACCTTC.

The chain combines TRBV9 with TRBJ2-6; possibly TRBD2 for D (5 bases). V was trimmed by 7 bases and J by 2 bases, leaving 10 bases between them. The CDR3 extends over 14 amino acids. CDR1 and CDR2 (germline): SGDLS, YYNGEE. CDR3 sequence (DNA): TGTGCCAGCGGTCCGGGGACTGGGGCCAACGTCCTGACTTTC. It is translated as CASGPGTGANVLTF.

This chain links TRBV27 with TRBJ2-1, with 8 bases fitting TRBD2. There are 16 residues in the CDR3. Losses at the gene ends were 7 bases for V and 8 bases for J; bases not matched to a gene: 16. CDR1 MNHEY and CDR2 SMNVEV come from the germline V gene (reference sequence). This CDR3 is CASTGTQREKVDEQFF. The CDR3 bases are TGTGCCAGCACGGGCACCCAGCGGGAGAAGGTCGATGAGCAGTTCTTC.

The chain carries TRBV6-5 and TRBJ2-3, with 7 bases aligning to TRBD2. The germline CDR1 and CDR2 sequences are MNHEY and SVGAGI. The CDR3 consists of 15 residues. The junction had 6 bases not matched to a gene; V was cut back by 6 bases and J by 0 bases. CDR3 residues: CASRFTSESTDTQYF. CDR3 coding DNA: TGTGCCAGCAGATTTACTAGCGAAAGCACAGATACGCAGTATTTT.

The chain uses TRBV7-9 and TRBJ2-7; 7 bases line up with TRBD1. The V gene end was trimmed by 5 bases and the J gene end by 2 bases; junction bases not matched to a gene: 6. Germline V gene data show CDR1 as SEHNR and CDR2 as FQNEAQ (reference sequence). This CDR3 region has 14 residues. CDR3 DNA sequence: TGTGCCAGCAGCCCGACAGGGAATCCCTACGAGCAGTACTTC. Its translation: CASSPTGNPYEQYF.

The chain combines TRBV4-1 with TRBJ2-1; 9 bases align to TRBD1. The CDR3 runs 14 residues. Germline values: CDR1 MGHRA, CDR2 YSYEKL. J was trimmed by 10 bases and V by 2 bases; bases with no gene match: 6. CDR3: CASSQTDRGNEQFF. The CDR3 DNA reads as TGCGCCAGCAGCCAAACGGACAGGGGAAACGAGCAGTTCTTC.

The chain links TRBV7-9 to TRBJ1-1, with a tentative D call TRBD1 (5 bases). Germline V gives CDR1 SEHNR, CDR2 FQNEAQ (reference sequence). The CDR3 is 14 amino acids. V was cut by 3 bases and J by 3 bases, with 11 bases left in between. This CDR3 is CASSLEGTDTEAFF. CDR3 coding DNA: TGTGCCAGCAGCTTGGAGGGGACGGACACTGAAGCTTTCTTT.

V gene TRBV4-2 combines with J gene TRBJ1-1; the match to TRBD1 covers 9 bases. J gave up 7 bases and V 1 base, and 7 bases lay outside the gene matches. The germline gives CDR1 LGHNA, CDR2 YNFKEQ. This CDR3 region has 15 residues. CDR3 in amino acids: CASSQVRTGALEAFF. The DNA for the CDR3 is TGTGCCAGCAGCCAAGTCCGGACAGGGGCGCTTGAAGCTTTCTTT.

The chain has TRBV4-2 and TRBJ2-2; 11 nucleotides align to TRBD2. This CDR3 is 17 amino acids long. Looked up from germline, CDR1 is LGHNA and CDR2 is YNFKEQ. After removal of 0 bases from V and 5 bases from J, the junction contained 5 bases not matched to a gene. In DNA, the CDR3 is TGTGCCAGCAGCCAAGATGGGCTAGCGGGAGGTACCGGGGAGCTGTTTTTT. Translated, it gives CASSQDGLAGGTGELFF.

The V call is TRBV27, the J call TRBJ2-2, with 7 positions matching TRBD1. Germline V gene lookup returns CDR1 MNHEY and CDR2 SMNVEV (reference sequence). The CDR3 spans 16 residues. Trimming at V came to 4 bases and at J to 3 bases, leaving 8 bases not matched to a gene. DNA of the CDR3: TGTGCCAGCAGTTCCCGACAGGGCGCGGACACCGGGGAGCTGTTTTTT. Its translation: CASSSRQGADTGELFF.

With regard to this clone: This sample also contains other DNA sequences that code for the same CDR3. V gene TRBV7-9 combines with J gene TRBJ2-5, with 10 bases lining up with TRBD1. V lost 5 bases to trimming and J lost 4 bases; unmatched junction nucleotides: 4. The length of the CDR3 is 14 residues. The germline CDR1 and CDR2 sequences are SEHNR and FQNEAQ (reference sequence). CDR3 nucleotides: TGTGCCAGCAGCCCGAGGACAGGGGGAGAGACCCAGTACTTC. This encodes CASSPRTGGETQYF.

The chain employs TRBV18 and TRBJ1-1, with D perhaps matching TRBD1 (5 bases). The CDR3 is 14 amino acids. V dropped 6 bases and J dropped 6 bases, with 17 bases sitting between them. Looked up from germline, CDR1 is KGHSH and CDR2 is LQKENI. CDR3 nucleotides: TGTGCCAGCTCCGAGGGGCATATGGTTCCTGAAGCTTTCTTT. This gives the protein CASSEGHMVPEAFF.

The chain recombines TRBV6-6 with TRBJ2-2; D is uncertain. CDR1 is MNHNY, CDR2 SVGAGI, per germline (reference sequence). The CDR3 runs to 12 residues. The V end was cut by 11 bases, the J end by 1 base, with 8 bases between. In DNA form, the CDR3 reads TGTGCCGCGGAACAGAACACCGGGGAGCTGTTTTTT. This translates into CAAEQNTGELFF.

J is TRBJ1-2 and V is TRBV28; possibly TRBD1 for D (5 bases). V was shortened by 4 bases and J by 4 bases, with 16 bases between the two germline ends. The germline gives CDR1 MDHEN, CDR2 SYDVKM. The CDR3 runs to 15 residues. CDR3 nucleotides: TGTGCCAGCAGTTCCCCCGGGGAGGGGACCTATGGCTACACCTTC. It is translated as CASSSPGEGTYGYTF.

The chain has TRBV9 and TRBJ2-7, with D perhaps TRBD2 (7 bases). CDR3 length: 16 residues. Trimming left V 4 bases short and J 5 bases short, with 22 bases between. Germline lookup yields CDR1 SGDLS and CDR2 YYNGEE. The CDR3 DNA sequence: TGTGCCAGCAGCCCCCCGGGGGGCCGATCATGCCACGAGCAGTACTTC. Amino acids: CASSPPGGRSCHEQYF.

This chain connects TRBV7-9 to TRBJ2-7; D possibly corresponds to TRBD1 (7 bases). The ends were cut back, 4 bases at V and 3 bases at J, with 16 bases in the middle. This CDR3 region has 15 residues. Germline CDR1 reads SEHNR; CDR2 reads FQNEAQ (reference sequence). CDR3 loop: CASSWRDRPLYEQYF. The CDR3 DNA reads as TGTGCCAGCAGCTGGCGGGACAGACCTCTCTACGAGCAGTACTTC.

Remarks on this clone: One end of the junction does not line up with germline, which may come from a read error. V is TRBV6-5 and J is TRBJ1-1, with 7 bases identical to TRBD1. This CDR3 spans 12 amino acids. Germline CDR1 reads MNHEY; CDR2 reads SVGAGI. CDR3 region: CASSYSRGIQLF. CDR3 bases: TGTGCCAGCAGTTACTCCAGGGGGATCCAGTTGTTT.

V gene TRBV5-5 combines with J gene TRBJ2-5; D perhaps matches TRBD2 (6 bases). Trimming took off 4 bases at V and 5 bases at J, with 21 bases between the two ends. Looked up from germline, CDR1 is SGHKS and CDR2 is YYEKEE (reference sequence). This CDR3 is built from 16 residues. This CDR3 reads CASSPPRGLTKETQYF. The CDR3 region has the DNA TGTGCCAGCAGCCCACCTCGAGGACTAACTAAGGAGACCCAGTACTTC. Filled out from reference TRBV5-5 and TRBJ2-5, the complete variable domain reads DAGVTQSPTHLIKTRGQQVTLRCSPISGHKSVSWYQQVLGQGPQFIFQYYEKEERGRGNFPDRFSARQFPNYSSELNVNALLLGDSALYLCASSPPRGLTKETQYFGPGTRLLVL.

The chain recombines TRBV7-9 with TRBJ2-7; 7 nucleotides agree with TRBD2. With 5 bases clipped from V and 2 bases from J, the junction kept 9 bases outside the gene matches. Germline V gene lookup returns CDR1 SEHNR and CDR2 FQNEAQ (reference sequence). This CDR3 comprises 15 residues. CDR3 sequence reads: CASSHPGGGTYEQYF. The DNA for the CDR3 is TGTGCCAGCAGCCACCCTGGCGGGGGAACCTACGAGCAGTACTTC.

CDR3 sequence: CASSQGRDLSEQYF. CDR3 coding DNA: TGCGCCAGCAGCCAAGGACGAGATCTGAGCGAGCAGTACTTC. The V call is TRBV4-1, the J call TRBJ2-7; D not resolved. The CDR3 has 14 amino acids. Germline V gives CDR1 MGHRA, CDR2 YSYEKL. V was trimmed by 1 base and J by 6 bases, leaving 13 bases between them.

The V call is TRBV4-1, the J call TRBJ1-5, with D unresolved. Trimming shortened V by 0 bases and J by 1 base, and 19 bases separated the two germline ends. Germline CDR1 is MGHRA and CDR2 is YSYEKL. CDR3 length: 19 residues. The CDR3 DNA is TGCGCCAGCAGCCAAGATATGAGTCAGGTCTCGGCGAGCAATCAGCCCCAGCATTTT. Its translation: CASSQDMSQVSASNQPQHF.